These 23 T cell receptor beta chains were all obtained from the same sample, sequenced in a study of cytomegalovirus exposure and HLA in healthy donors. The PCR employed 60 Vbeta primers together with 13 Jbeta primers. Sequencing used immunoSEQ multiplex PCR; TCRdb keeps in-frame clones, though not all of them. Counted here are about 82,000 clones, 70% to 90% occurring once; the ten biggest clones make up approximately 2.3%. The sample consisted of PBMCs. The receptors derive from a man aged 18 to 30 in good health and CMV-seronegative.

The chain uses TRBV5-4 and TRBJ1-4; TRBD1 aligns across 9 bases. Germline CDR1 is SGHNT and CDR2 is YYREEE (reference sequence). After removal of 4 bases from V and 8 bases from J, the junction contained 6 bases not matched to a gene. The CDR3 has 14 residues. The CDR3 is CASSLQGAEEKLFF. CDR3 nucleotide sequence: TGTGCCAGCAGCCTACAGGGGGCTGAGGAAAAACTGTTTTTT.

V is TRBV4-1 and J is TRBJ2-5, with 14 bases fitting TRBD2. The V gene's germline CDR1 is MGHRA and CDR2 YSYEKL. V lost 0 bases and J lost 6; bases outside the gene matches: 6. CDR3 length: 17 amino acids. CDR3: CASSQEPTSGRGKTQYF. CDR3 sequence (DNA): TGCGCCAGCAGCCAAGAACCGACTAGCGGGAGGGGGAAGACCCAGTACTTC.

The J gene is TRBJ2-5, the V gene TRBV7-7, with 8 bases aligning to TRBD2. This CDR3 comprises 14 residues. Germline CDR1 reads SSHAT; CDR2 reads FNYEAQ (reference sequence). Trimming removed 3 bases from V and 2 bases from J; junction bases left unmatched: 2. The CDR3 loop reads CASSFSGMQETQYF. CDR3 DNA: TGTGCCAGCAGCTTTAGCGGGATGCAAGAGACCCAGTACTTC.

Comments on this clone: Other DNA sequences from this sample encode an identical CDR3 as well. The chain carries TRBV11-3 and TRBJ2-5, with 14 bases fitting TRBD2. The CDR3 spans 16 residues. Germline V gene lookup returns CDR1 SGHNT and CDR2 YENEEA. J was trimmed by 5 bases and V by 6 bases; bases with no gene match: 8. The CDR3 nucleotides read TGTGCCAGCAGTTTGGGACTAGCGGGAGATCTGGAGACCCAGTACTTC. It translates to CASSLGLAGDLETQYF.

J is TRBJ2-3 and V is TRBV7-9; 14 bases align to TRBD2. This CDR3 spans 15 amino acids. CDR1 is SEHNR, CDR2 FQNEAQ, per germline (reference sequence). Trimming removed 5 bases from V and 7 bases from J; junction bases left unmatched: 5. CDR3 region: CASSLGLAGVNTQYF. The CDR3, as DNA: TGTGCCAGCAGCCTGGGACTAGCGGGAGTAAATACGCAGTATTTT.

This chain joins TRBV19 and TRBJ2-5; TRBD2 matches 14 bases. V was clipped by 4 bases and J by 5 bases; unmatched bases: 6. Germline V gives CDR1 LNHDA, CDR2 SQIVND (reference sequence). The CDR3 covers 16 residues. CDR3 nucleotide sequence: TGTGCCAGTAGTAGACTAGCGGGAGGGCTTAGGGAGACCCAGTACTTC. It codes for CASSRLAGGLRETQYF.

The chain employs TRBV6-6 and TRBJ2-5, with TRBD1 matching over 8 bases. CDR1 and CDR2 from the germline V gene are MNHNY and SVGAGI (reference sequence). V shed 3 bases and J 11 bases; nucleotides not matched to a gene: 14. The CDR3 covers 15 residues. The CDR3: CASSYLRQGASEQYF. The CDR3 DNA follows: TGTGCCAGCAGTTATTTAAGGCAGGGGGCGAGTGAGCAGTACTTC.

This chain connects TRBV9 to TRBJ2-6, with no clear D. V dropped 4 bases and J dropped 0 bases, with 8 bases sitting between them. Germline-derived CDR1 and CDR2 are SGDLS and YYNGEE. The CDR3 is 15 residues long. The CDR3 is CASSLTASGANVLTF. The CDR3, as DNA: TGTGCCAGCAGCCTTACAGCCTCTGGGGCCAACGTCCTGACTTTC.

J is TRBJ2-7 and V is TRBV18; 9 bases map to TRBD1. Germline V gives CDR1 KGHSH, CDR2 LQKENI. The CDR3 has 15 residues. Trimming cost V 0 bases and J 1 base; bases outside gene matches: 1. CDR3 bases: TGTGCCAGCTCACCACCGGGACAGGGATCCTACGAGCAGTACTTC. Translation: CASSPPGQGSYEQYF.

This rearrangement joins TRBV19 to TRBJ2-7; possible D gene TRBD1, 6 bases. Deletions cut 6 bases from V and 2 bases from J, with 17 bases between. CDR3 length: 15 residues. Germline V lookup: CDR1 LNHDA, CDR2 SQIVND (reference sequence). CDR3 sequence (DNA): TGTGCCAGTAGCTCGGACAGACGGGCAGCCTACGAGCAGTACTTC. Translated, it gives CASSSDRRAAYEQYF.

This chain links TRBV7-6 with TRBJ2-2, with D hard to call. The CDR3 covers 11 residues. Trimming removed 5 bases from V and 8 bases from J, with 6 bases in between. Per the germline V gene, CDR1 is SGHVS and CDR2 is FNYEAQ. The CDR3 nucleotides read TGTGCCAGCAGCACAGAGGGGGAGCTGTTTTTT. Amino acids: CASSTEGELFF.

The gene calls are TRBV10-3 and TRBJ2-3; no reliable D call. The CDR3 covers 18 residues. Germline lookup yields CDR1 ENHRY and CDR2 SYGVKD. Trimming shortened V by 0 bases and J by 2 bases, and 18 bases separated the two germline ends. The CDR3 DNA reads TGTGCCATCAGTGAGTCGAAACAACACCTTTTAAACACAGATACGCAGTATTTT. Translation: CAISESKQHLLNTDTQYF.

V usage is TRBV6-1 and J usage is TRBJ2-1; D remains ambiguous. V was shortened by 2 bases and J by 14 bases, with 10 bases between the two germline ends. The CDR3 has 11 residues. Germline assignment: CDR1 MNHNS and CDR2 SASEGT. This CDR3 is CASSEPVFEFF. CDR3 in DNA: TGTGCCAGCAGTGAACCGGTTTTTGAGTTCTTC.

V is TRBV5-1 and J is TRBJ2-3; perhaps TRBD2 as D (6 bases). CDR1 SGHRS and CDR2 YFSETQ come from the germline V gene. V gave up 7 bases and J gave up 6 bases, with 18 bases separating them. CDR3 length: 14 residues. The CDR3 loop reads CASLLGGGADTQYF. The DNA of the CDR3 is TGCGCCAGCTTACTTGGTGGCGGGGCTGATACGCAGTATTTT.

The chain employs TRBV7-3 and TRBJ2-1; 14 bases map to TRBD2. The CDR3 extends over 17 amino acids. Losses at the gene ends were 5 bases for V and 4 bases for J; bases not matched to a gene: 7. Looked up from germline, CDR1 is SGHTA and CDR2 is FQGTGA. The CDR3 DNA sequence: TGTGCCAGCAGCGCGACTAGCGGGAGGGCCTTGTACAATGAGCAGTTCTTC. It specifies CASSATSGRALYNEQFF.

The J gene is TRBJ1-6, the V gene TRBV30; 9 positions agree with TRBD1. The germline CDR1 and CDR2 sequences are GTSNPN and SVGIG (reference sequence). V shed 4 bases and J 6 bases; nucleotides not matched to a gene: 7. The CDR3 is 15 amino acids. For the CDR3, the DNA is TGTGCCTGGAAGGAAGGGACAGGGAGTAATTCACCCCTCCACTTT. It yields the protein CAWKEGTGSNSPLHF.

This chain joins TRBV5-5 and TRBJ2-3; a weak D match, TRBD2 (5 bases). This CDR3 comprises 14 residues. CDR1 is SGHKS, CDR2 YYEKEE, per germline (reference sequence). V lost 2 bases and J lost 3, with 10 bases in between. The CDR3 is CASSLLLGTDTQYF. CDR3 DNA sequence: TGTGCCAGCAGCTTATTACTAGGAACAGATACGCAGTATTTT.

The genes are TRBV19 and TRBJ1-3; D is ambiguous. Germline CDR1 and CDR2: LNHDA and SQIVND (reference sequence). The CDR3 runs 14 residues. V was cut by 5 bases and J by 0 bases, with 8 bases left in between. For the CDR3, the DNA is TGTGCCAGTAGTCCCGGACTCTCTGGAAACACCATATATTTT. This encodes CASSPGLSGNTIYF. The full variable domain, in which reference TRBV19 and TRBJ1-3 provide the parts outside the CDR3, is DGGITQSPKYLFRKEGQNVTLSCEQNLNHDAMYWYRQDPGQGLRLIYYSQIVNDFQKGDIAEGYSVSREKKESFPLTVTSAQKNPTAFYLCASSPGLSGNTIYFGEGSWLTVV.

The chain is built from TRBV27 and TRBJ1-4; no clear D gene. The V gene's germline CDR1 is MNHEY and CDR2 SMNVEV (reference sequence). The CDR3 has 15 residues. Trimming shortened V by 4 bases and J by 7 bases, and 16 bases separated the two germline ends. CDR3 region: CASSSSRVRREKLFF. The DNA of the CDR3 is TGTGCCAGCAGTTCCTCCCGGGTTCGTCGTGAAAAACTGTTTTTT.

This chain links TRBV18 with TRBJ2-3; possibly TRBD2 for D (6 bases). V lost 3 bases and J lost 3, with 16 bases in between. The CDR3 is made up of 16 amino acids. Germline V gene data show CDR1 as KGHSH and CDR2 as LQKENI. CDR3 coding DNA: TGTGCCAGCTCACCCGCGGGACTCGTCGGGACAGATACGCAGTATTTT. As protein: CASSPAGLVGTDTQYF.

The chain couples TRBV7-3 to TRBJ1-3, with 7 bases aligning to TRBD1. Germline CDR1 reads SGHTA; CDR2 reads FQGTGA. The V segment lost 8 bases and the J segment 2 bases; nucleotides outside the gene matches: 3. The CDR3 length is 13 residues. This CDR3 is CASARGPGNTIYF. DNA for the CDR3: TGTGCCAGCGCAAGGGGGCCTGGAAACACCATATATTTT.

The count of this clone is one. The V gene is TRBV7-6, the J gene TRBJ2-2; D may be TRBD2 (7 bases). The germline V gene has CDR1 SGHVS and CDR2 FNYEAQ. V lost 4 bases to trimming and J lost 8 bases, with 20 bases between them. This CDR3 is 16 amino acids long. The CDR3 loop reads CASSSDPRGAGGELFF. The DNA for the CDR3 is TGTGCCAGCAGCTCCGACCCACGGGGGGCGGGTGGGGAGCTGTTTTTT.

The chain couples TRBV5-1 to TRBJ2-7, with 11 bases matching TRBD1. Germline CDR1 is SGHRS and CDR2 is YFSETQ. The CDR3 has 13 amino acids. V was pared by 6 bases and J by 6 bases, with 5 bases of the junction left unmatched. This CDR3 reads CASTRTGGAEQYF. The CDR3 DNA reads as TGCGCCAGCACCAGGACAGGGGGCGCCGAGCAGTACTTC.